This is a list of T cell receptor beta chains from one sample in a study of blood T cell repertoires in COVID-19. Measured with immunoSEQ multiplex PCR; TCRdb has only the in-frame clones, and not every one. The data hold some 48,000 clones, with 85% to 95% observed a single time. The specimen sequenced was peripheral blood. The receptor source for this set is a man in his 60s with COVID-19, enrolled during active disease. The CDR3 runs from the conserved cysteine through the conserved F or W. Fields, in order: V gene, clone size, J gene, CDR3 protein. Only some rows state a clone size, as once, few, many or a class for expanded clones.

v_call: TRBV29-1
clone_size: .
j_call: TRBJ2-7
cdr3_aa: CSVEGTSGVEF

v_call: TRBV6-4
clone_size: .
j_call: TRBJ1-6
cdr3_aa: CASSENRVYNSPLHF

v_call: TRBV5-4
clone_size: .
j_call: TRBJ1-4
cdr3_aa: CASSFRAATNEKLFF

v_call: TRBV11-2
clone_size: .
j_call: TRBJ2-1
cdr3_aa: CASSTWARRDNEQFF

v_call: TRBV4-3
clone_size: .
j_call: TRBJ2-7
cdr3_aa: CASSQDTGTYEQYF

v_call: TRBV9
clone_size: .
j_call: TRBJ2-1
cdr3_aa: CASSVGDRGNEQFF

v_call: TRBV23-1
clone_size: .
j_call: TRBJ2-5
cdr3_aa: CASSLGRGNRDIGETQYF

v_call: TRBV3-1/TRBV3-2
clone_size: .
j_call: TRBJ1-1
cdr3_aa: CASSQGPVTGHTEAFF

v_call: TRBV7-9
clone_size: few
j_call: TRBJ1-1
cdr3_aa: CASSLGGRGRFLNTEAFF

v_call: TRBV28
clone_size: .
j_call: TRBJ1-3
cdr3_aa: CASSYGDGGLGNTIYF

v_call: TRBV27
clone_size: once
j_call: TRBJ2-7
cdr3_aa: CASSIKPGHSYEQYF

v_call: TRBV29-1
clone_size: .
j_call: TRBJ1-1
cdr3_aa: CSVGPGILDEAFF

v_call: TRBV7-3
clone_size: once
j_call: TRBJ2-1
cdr3_aa: CASSLIGVPYNEQFF

v_call: TRBV12-5
clone_size: .
j_call: TRBJ1-1
cdr3_aa: CASLGVKNTEAFF

v_call: TRBV4-1
clone_size: .
j_call: TRBJ2-3
cdr3_aa: CASSLTSGLVTDTQYF

v_call: TRBV12-3/TRBV12-4
clone_size: .
j_call: TRBJ1-1
cdr3_aa: CASSTRTGTEAFF

v_call: TRBV2
clone_size: .
j_call: TRBJ1-2
cdr3_aa: CASIPMDRGSRGGGYTF

v_call: TRBV11-3
clone_size: .
j_call: TRBJ1-3
cdr3_aa: CASSGHHPGNTIYF

v_call: TRBV5-4
clone_size: .
j_call: TRBJ1-2
cdr3_aa: CASSLGPGQGRGYTF